The source of this TCR beta chain is a study of memory CD4+ T cells and cytomegalovirus serostatus. General study points: CD4+ memory repertoires contained about 40% of the roughly 160 reported CMV TCRbeta sequences.

The sort gate was single viable CD3+CD4+CD8-CD45RO+ cells for memory CD4+ T cells. CMV serostatus came from serum IgG against pp150, pp28, p38, p52. V was pared by 0 bases and J by 4 bases, with 13 bases between. This CDR3 has 15 residues. Looked up from germline, CDR1 is SGHNT and CDR2 is YYREEE (reference sequence). Authors' data handling: Out-of-frame sequences were removed, leaving about 2,300,000 distinct TCRbeta sequences. Here immunoSEQ multiplex PCR was the method, and the copy in TCRdb shows in-frame clones only, minus some. The DNA gave D and trimming, while V, J and clone size come from that table. The sample includes approximately 53,000 clones, 60% to 80% of them seen just once. This clone was detected only a few times. The target antigen is unknown.

Sequencing was performed on memory CD4+ T cells from blood. This TCR was recovered from an adult in good health and CMV-seronegative. This rearrangement joins TRBV5-4 to TRBJ1-2, with D tentatively TRBD1 (5 bases). The CDR3 is CASSLETGGTYGYTF. In DNA, the CDR3 is TGTGCCAGCAGCTTGGAGACGGGGGGTACCTATGGCTACACCTTC.